The source of this T cell receptor beta chain is a study of shared clonotypes between healthy human individuals. Background on the study: Donors had three CD4 naive, three CD4 memory, two CD8 naive and one CD8 memory plate apiece. Findings and limits, study-wide: For naive CD4 cells, around 5.1% of clonotypes were shared across a handful of donors. When compared with the clonotypes that were shared by all four sorted-subset donors, the non-shared clonotypes turned out to have lower generation probabilities.

Trimming shortened V by 4 bases and J by 6 bases, and 13 bases separated the two germline ends. CDR3 length: 14 amino acids. CDR1 and CDR2 (germline): MNHNY, SVGAGI (reference sequence). Libraries were prepared by immunoSEQ multiplex PCR; TCRdb keeps only in-frame clonotypes and omits some of them. This sample carries roughly 1,500,000 clones, approximately 98% of them seen once, and the ten largest clones take around 0.47%. A word on this clone: What it binds is not known.

The TCR comes from a man aged 25-45 years in good health. The sequenced material came from naive CD4+ T cells sorted from blood. The sample's subset: CD45RA+ positively selected. The chain couples TRBV6-6 to TRBJ1-5; D is undetermined. CDR3 DNA: TGTGCCAGCAGTTCACGTTCCCAAAGTCAGCCCCAGCATTTT. It encodes CASSSRSQSQPQHF.